This TCR beta chain is from a study of T cell responses to AZD1222 COVID-19 vaccine. Sequencing was performed with immunoSEQ multiplex PCR; in TCRdb, only in-frame clones are kept and a portion is missing. This table holds some 170,000 clones, just over 90% found once. Regarding this clone: What it binds is unknown.

Study-wide points: Mostly white British, mostly female donors; authors suggested clonal diversity may be underestimated. Baseline seropositivity characterized only a handful of AZD1222 recipients.

CDR1 and CDR2 from the germline V gene are LNHDA and SQIVND (reference sequence). The length of the CDR3 is 14 residues. The V gene lost 7 bases and the J gene lost 4 bases, with 16 bases spanning the gap. The V and J genes are TRBV19 and TRBJ1-1; no clear D gene. The TCR sequence derives from an adult in good health. The sequencing here drew on peripheral blood, taken on day 0 of AZD1222 vaccination. CDR3 in DNA: TGTGCCAGTAAAGACCCGGGTGGAAGCACTGAAGCTTTCTTT. This gives the protein CASKDPGGSTEAFF.